Given below is one T cell receptor (beta chain) in context. This sample was taken from a study of blood T cell repertoires in COVID-19. Looking at the study overall: Acute and convalescent COVID-19 samples came from the United States, Italy and Spain. T cells, B-cell-depleted T cells, or PBMCs provided the cDNA or gDNA that served as material.

Seattle enrolled patients during active infection and tracked them longitudinally. V was pared by 3 bases and J by 12 bases, with 4 bases of the junction left unmatched. Germline values: CDR1 SGHNT, CDR2 YYREEE (reference sequence). The CDR3 has 11 residues. Source study methods: Reference gene primer amplification in the assay estimated nucleated cell counts. The data were produced by immunoSEQ multiplex PCR, yet TCRdb's version contains in-frame clones alone and is incomplete. V and J calls and clone size are those listed in that table; D and trimming were worked out from the DNA. The data hold 250,000 or so clones, with about 87% observed a single time.

The receptor was derived from a woman in her twenties or thirties with COVID-19, enrolled during active disease. What was sequenced was peripheral blood. J is TRBJ2-3 and V is TRBV5-4, with 7 bases lining up with TRBD1. The CDR3 DNA reads as TGTGCCAGCAGCTCCGGACAGGATCAGTATTTT. The encoded protein is CASSSGQDQYF.